The entry below describes one T cell receptor (beta chain). Its antigen is currently unknown. This record comes from a study of glioma-infiltrating T cells after dendritic cell vaccination. This CDR3 has 15 amino acids. Trimming left V 1 base short and J 5 bases short, with 14 bases between. The germline CDR1 and CDR2 sequences are MGHRA and YSYEKL. Primers: 60 V beta forward and 13 J beta reverse. Sequencing used immunoSEQ multiplex PCR; TCRdb keeps in-frame clones, though not all of them. The sample carries about 64,000 clones, roughly four fifths recorded once. Findings of the study overall: Complete blood and tumor specimen sets were limited to few patients.

This clonotype was sampled from a human donor with glioblastoma. Sequenced material: blood, taken before dendritic cell vaccination. V gene TRBV4-1 combines with J gene TRBJ2-5; D is ambiguous. CDR3: CASSQVYPRRETQYF. DNA for the CDR3: TGCGCCAGCAGCCAAGTTTATCCCCGGCGGGAGACCCAGTACTTC.